The next 22 T cell receptor beta chains were all read from a single sample in a study of T-cell reconstitution after alpha-beta-depleted transplantation in children. Library preparation (for TCRbeta) was performed with unique molecular identifiers. TCRdb re-called the PCR reads through MiXCR, storing one row per CDR3 protein. The table records more than 400,000 distinct CDR3 sequences, roughly two fifths of them present only once. Sequenced here: PBMCs, sampled before TCRalphabeta/CD19-depleted stem cell transplant. Receptors were obtained from a girl aged 2-10 years with aplastic anemia, due to receive a stem cell transplant.

This clonotype was recorded a few times. The chain is built from TRBV7-9 and TRBJ1-1; 8 nucleotides match TRBD1. The germline gives CDR1 SEHNR, CDR2 FQNEAQ (reference sequence). Trimming cost V 3 bases and J 1 base; bases outside gene matches: 4. The CDR3 covers 15 residues. The CDR3 sequence: CASSLSTGANTEAFF. In DNA form, the CDR3 reads TGTGCCAGCAGCTTGTCGACAGGGGCGAACACTGAAGCTTTCTTT.

The CDR3 sequence is CASSQQIPGANYEQYF. In DNA, the CDR3 is TGTGCCAGCTCACAACAAATCCCCGGGGCCAACTACGAGCAGTACTTC. J is TRBJ2-7 and V is TRBV18, with D perhaps assigned TRBD1 or TRBD2 (5 bases each). Germline-derived CDR1 and CDR2 are KGHSH and LQKENI. V lost 4 bases, J lost 3 bases, and 19 bases lay in between. The CDR3 extends over 16 amino acids.

The chain employs TRBV20-1 and TRBJ2-1, with TRBD2 matching 9 bases. This CDR3 has 14 amino acids. The V segment lost 6 bases and the J segment 7 bases; nucleotides outside the gene matches: 10. Per the germline V gene, CDR1 is DFQATT and CDR2 is SNEGSKA (reference sequence). CDR3 region: CSASGTSLANEQFF. For the CDR3, the DNA is TGCAGTGCGTCCGGGACTAGCTTGGCGAATGAGCAGTTCTTC.

This clonotype was found many times. V usage is TRBV7-2 and J usage is TRBJ1-1; the D is unclear. Germline V gene sequence: CDR1 SGHTA, CDR2 FQGNSA. The length of the CDR3 is 13 residues. The ends were cut back, 7 bases at V and 1 base at J, with 10 bases in the middle. CDR3 protein: CASTLGQNTEAFF. CDR3 bases: TGTGCCAGCACTCTGGGTCAGAACACTGAAGCTTTCTTT. Using reference TRBV7-2 and TRBJ1-1 for the parts outside the CDR3, the full variable domain is GAGVSQSPSNKVTEKGKDVELRCDPISGHTALYWYRQSLGQGLEFLIYFQGNSAPDKSGLPSDRFSAERTGGSVSTLTIQRTQQEDSAVYLCASTLGQNTEAFFGQGTRLTVV.

The chain combines TRBV20-1 with TRBJ2-3; maybe TRBD1 (5 bases). Trimming left V 0 bases short and J 6 bases short, with 13 bases between. CDR1 and CDR2 (germline): DFQATT, SNEGSKA (reference sequence). CDR3 length equals 14 residues. The DNA of the CDR3 is TGCAGTGCTAGAGATTTAACTGGGGCCGATACGCAGTATTTT. The encoded protein is CSARDLTGADTQYF.

This clonotype was observed at least ten times. The chain carries TRBV7-9 and TRBJ2-3, with 7 bases matching TRBD2. In germline, CDR1 is SEHNR, CDR2 FQNEAQ (reference sequence). This CDR3 spans 14 amino acids. After removal of 6 bases from V and 2 bases from J, the junction contained 5 bases not matched to a gene. CDR3 sequence (DNA): TGTGCCAGCAGTTATAGCGGGTTCACAGATACGCAGTATTTT. It yields the protein CASSYSGFTDTQYF.

The V call is TRBV20-1, the J call TRBJ1-2; 10 bases map to TRBD1. The ends lost 5 bases at V and 3 bases at J; junction bases unmatched: 6. The germline V gene encodes CDR1 DFQATT and CDR2 SNEGSKA (reference sequence). The CDR3 covers 14 residues. The CDR3 loop is CSADGDRGHYGYTF. The CDR3 region has the DNA TGCAGTGCTGACGGGGACAGGGGACACTATGGCTACACCTTC.

A few counts support this clonotype. The rearrangement joins TRBV12-3 or TRBV12-4 to TRBJ2-1, with a tentative D call TRBD2 (5 bases). V was shortened by 6 bases and J by 7 bases, with 19 bases between the two germline ends. The CDR3 contains 15 residues. The CDR3 here is CASSLQLGSSNEQFF. The CDR3 DNA is TGTGCCAGCAGCCTCCAACTAGGAAGTTCGAATGAGCAGTTCTTC.

This clonotype occurred many times. The J gene is TRBJ1-2, the V gene TRBV6-1, with no clear D. This CDR3 region has 12 residues. The germline V gene encodes CDR1 MNHNS and CDR2 SASEGT. CDR3 bases: TGTGTCACTTCAAACGGGAACTATGGCTACACCTTC. Translating it yields CVTSNGNYGYTF.

The gene calls are TRBV7-2 and TRBJ1-4; D is uncertain. The CDR3 runs 14 residues. Trimming shortened V by 5 bases and J by 4 bases, and 11 bases separated the two germline ends. Germline loops: CDR1 SGHTA, CDR2 FQGNSA. The CDR3 sequence is CASSASPLNEKLFF. CDR3 nucleotides: TGTGCCAGCAGCGCGAGCCCCCTTAATGAAAAACTGTTTTTT.

V is TRBV4-2 and J is TRBJ1-1, with D tentatively TRBD1 (6 bases). From germline, CDR1 is LGHNA and CDR2 YNFKEQ. This CDR3 region has 19 residues. Trimming pared 3 bases from V and 1 base from J, leaving 24 bases between. The CDR3 region has the DNA TGTGCCAGCAGCCAGCGGCTATGGGTACGAGGGGGGACGAACACTGAAGCTTTCTTT. It translates to CASSQRLWVRGGTNTEAFF.

This clonotype turned up a few times. This chain links TRBV25-1 with TRBJ1-4; D possibly corresponds to TRBD1 (6 bases). The CDR3 covers 16 residues. Germline V CDR1 and CDR2: MGHDK, SYGVNS. V lost 1 base to trimming and J lost 8 bases, with 17 bases between them. The CDR3 sequence is CASSEFGRQGSEKLFF. In nucleotides, the CDR3 is TGTGCCAGCAGTGAATTCGGTAGGCAGGGGAGCGAAAAACTGTTTTTT.

The V gene is TRBV29-1, the J gene TRBJ2-1, with TRBD1 identical over 10 bases. The CDR3 runs 17 residues. The ends lost 5 bases at V and 4 bases at J; junction bases unmatched: 14. Per the germline V gene, CDR1 is SQVTM and CDR2 is ANQGSEA. Here the CDR3 DNA reads TGCAGCGTTCCCCAGGACAGGGGGTCCCCCCTTTACAATGAGCAGTTCTTC. Translated, it gives CSVPQDRGSPLYNEQFF.

This chain uses TRBV15 with TRBJ1-5; TRBD1 matches 8 bases. Germline assignment: CDR1 LNHNV and CDR2 YYDKDF (reference sequence). The junction had 14 bases not matched to a gene; V was cut back by 1 base and J by 6 bases. This CDR3 is 18 amino acids long. Here the CDR3 DNA reads TGTGCCACCAGCAGAGTTTTTATCGGGACAGGAGCTCCTCAGCCCCAGCATTTT. Amino acid sequence: CATSRVFIGTGAPQPQHF.

The rearrangement uses TRBV29-1 and TRBJ2-1, with 9 bases that match TRBD1. The CDR3 is 13 amino acids. Germline values: CDR1 SQVTM, CDR2 ANQGSEA. V shed 7 bases, J shed 3 bases, and the junction held 4 bases outside the gene matches. This chain's CDR3 is CSGRDRDYNEQFF. CDR3 coding DNA: TGCAGCGGGCGGGACAGGGACTACAATGAGCAGTTCTTC.

This clonotype has at least ten counts. The rearrangement uses TRBV29-1 and TRBJ2-5; D remains unclear. With 3 bases removed from V and 5 bases from J, the gap between germline ends came to 10 bases. This CDR3 has 12 amino acids. CDR1 is SQVTM, CDR2 ANQGSEA, per germline. The CDR3 loop reads CSVDALRETQYF. The CDR3 DNA sequence: TGCAGCGTTGATGCCTTGCGCGAGACCCAGTACTTC.

The chain recombines TRBV5-1 with TRBJ2-6; no firm D call. The CDR3 spans 19 residues. V was shortened by 0 bases and J by 1 base, with 17 bases between the two germline ends. Germline values: CDR1 SGHRS, CDR2 YFSETQ. The CDR3 loop reads CASSLGLTTQISGANVLTF. The CDR3 region has the DNA TGCGCCAGCAGCTTGGGCCTTACCACCCAAATATCTGGGGCCAACGTCCTGACTTTC. Supplemented by reference TRBV5-1 and TRBJ2-6, the full variable domain reads KAGVTQTPRYLIKTRGQQVTLSCSPISGHRSVSWYQQTPGQGLQFLFEYFSETQRNKGNFPGRFSGRQFSNSRSEMNVSTLELGDSALYLCASSLGLTTQISGANVLTFGAGSRLTVL.

The chain uses TRBV11-1 and TRBJ2-3; 14 bases match TRBD2. Germline V gives CDR1 SGHAT, CDR2 FQDESV (reference sequence). The V gene end was trimmed by 4 bases and the J gene end by 1 base; junction bases not matched to a gene: 7. The CDR3 is 18 residues long. CDR3 sequence reads: CASSSKGLAGVRTDTQYF. The CDR3, as DNA: TGTGCCAGCAGCTCAAAGGGACTAGCGGGAGTCCGCACAGATACGCAGTATTTT.

V gene TRBV20-1 combines with J gene TRBJ2-5; TRBD2 agrees at 7 bases. Germline CDR1 is DFQATT and CDR2 is SNEGSKA (reference sequence). The CDR3 has 14 residues. V lost 2 bases to trimming and J lost 5 bases; unmatched junction nucleotides: 8. In DNA, the CDR3 is TGCAGTGCTAGATCTGGGACTACCTTTGAGACCCAGTACTTC. The encoded protein is CSARSGTTFETQYF.

The chain combines TRBV6-1 with TRBJ1-2; unclear D gene. The CDR3 spans 13 residues. Trimming took 6 bases from V and 9 from J, leaving 17 bases between them. CDR1 is MNHNS and CDR2 is SASEGT in the germline V gene. The CDR3 DNA reads TGTGCCAGCAGCCTCCAGTGGGCGTCAAGCTACACCTTC. Protein: CASSLQWASSYTF.

The chain combines TRBV12-3 or TRBV12-4 with TRBJ2-7; TRBD1 might be the D (6 bases). This CDR3 region has 14 residues. V was trimmed by 3 bases and J by 1 base, leaving 10 bases between them. The CDR3 reads CASSFRQASYEQYF. The CDR3, as DNA: TGTGCCAGCAGTTTCCGACAGGCGTCCTACGAGCAGTACTTC.

This clonotype appeared a few times. V gene TRBV20-1 combines with J gene TRBJ2-6, with D perhaps matching TRBD2 (5 bases). V was pared by 6 bases and J by 1 base, with 19 bases between. Germline CDR1 is DFQATT and CDR2 is SNEGSKA (reference sequence). The CDR3 has 17 amino acids. In DNA form, the CDR3 reads TGCAGTGCCTCAAACGGCGGGTCATTTTCTGGGGCCAACGTCCTGACTTTC. Amino acids: CSASNGGSFSGANVLTF.